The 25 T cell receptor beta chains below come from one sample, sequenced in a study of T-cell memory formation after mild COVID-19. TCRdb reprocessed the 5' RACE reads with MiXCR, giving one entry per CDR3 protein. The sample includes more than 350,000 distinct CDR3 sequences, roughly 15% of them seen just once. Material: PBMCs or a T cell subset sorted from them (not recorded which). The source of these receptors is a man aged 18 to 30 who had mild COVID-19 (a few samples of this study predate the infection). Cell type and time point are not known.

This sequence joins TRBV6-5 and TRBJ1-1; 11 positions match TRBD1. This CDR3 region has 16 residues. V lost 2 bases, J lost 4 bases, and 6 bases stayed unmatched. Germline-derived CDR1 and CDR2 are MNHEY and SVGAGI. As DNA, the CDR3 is TGTGCCAGCAGTTACCGTGCTGGGACAGGGGGCACTGAAGCTTTCTTT. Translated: CASSYRAGTGGTEAFF.

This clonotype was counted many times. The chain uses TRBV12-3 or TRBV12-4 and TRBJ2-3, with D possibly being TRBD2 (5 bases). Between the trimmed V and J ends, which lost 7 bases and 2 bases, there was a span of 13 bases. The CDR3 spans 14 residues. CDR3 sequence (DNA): TGTGCCAGCACCAATCTCCGGGACACAGATACGCAGTATTTT. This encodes CASTNLRDTDTQYF.

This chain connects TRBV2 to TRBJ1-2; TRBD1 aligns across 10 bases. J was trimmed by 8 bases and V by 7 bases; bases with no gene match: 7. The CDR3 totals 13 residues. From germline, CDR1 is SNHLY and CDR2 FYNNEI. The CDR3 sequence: CASTRDRGNGYTF. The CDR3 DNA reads TGTGCCAGCACCAGGGACAGGGGTAACGGCTACACCTTC.

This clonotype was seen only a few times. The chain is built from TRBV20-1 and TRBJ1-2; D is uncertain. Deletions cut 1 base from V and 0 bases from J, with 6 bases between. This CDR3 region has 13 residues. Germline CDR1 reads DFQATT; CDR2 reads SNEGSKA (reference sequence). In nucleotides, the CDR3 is TGCAGTGCTAGAGGAGTAACTAACTATGGCTACACCTTC. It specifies CSARGVTNYGYTF.

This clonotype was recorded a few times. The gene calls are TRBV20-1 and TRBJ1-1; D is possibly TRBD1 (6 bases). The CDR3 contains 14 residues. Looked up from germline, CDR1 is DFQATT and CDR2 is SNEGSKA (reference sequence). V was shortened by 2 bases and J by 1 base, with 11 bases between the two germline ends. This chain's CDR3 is CSARQRTENTEAFF. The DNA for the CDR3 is TGCAGTGCTAGACAGAGGACAGAGAACACTGAAGCTTTCTTT.

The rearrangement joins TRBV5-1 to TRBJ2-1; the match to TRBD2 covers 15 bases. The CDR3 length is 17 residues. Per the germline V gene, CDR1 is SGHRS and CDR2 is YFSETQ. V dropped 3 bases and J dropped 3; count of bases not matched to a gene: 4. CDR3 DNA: TGCGCCAGCAGCTCGGGACTAGCGGGGGGTTTCTACAATGAGCAGTTCTTC. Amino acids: CASSSGLAGGFYNEQFF.

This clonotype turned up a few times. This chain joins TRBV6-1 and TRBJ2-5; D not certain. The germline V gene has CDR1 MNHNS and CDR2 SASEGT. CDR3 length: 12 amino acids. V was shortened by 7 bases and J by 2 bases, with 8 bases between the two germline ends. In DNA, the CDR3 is TGTGCCAGCACGGCACAGCAAGAGACCCAGTACTTC. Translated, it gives CASTAQQETQYF.

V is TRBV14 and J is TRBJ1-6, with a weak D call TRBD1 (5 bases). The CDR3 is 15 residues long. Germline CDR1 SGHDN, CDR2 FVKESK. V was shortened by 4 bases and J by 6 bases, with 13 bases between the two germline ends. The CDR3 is CASSPLGGFNSPLHF. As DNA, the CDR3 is TGTGCCAGCAGCCCCCTGGGGGGATTTAATTCACCCCTCCACTTT.

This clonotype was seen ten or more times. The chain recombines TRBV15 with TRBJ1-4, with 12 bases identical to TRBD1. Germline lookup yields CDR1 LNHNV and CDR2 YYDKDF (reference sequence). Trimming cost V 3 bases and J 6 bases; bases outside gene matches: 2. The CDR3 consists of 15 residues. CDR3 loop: CATSSRDRGHEKLFF. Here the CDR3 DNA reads TGTGCCACCAGCAGCCGGGACAGGGGGCATGAAAAACTGTTTTTT.

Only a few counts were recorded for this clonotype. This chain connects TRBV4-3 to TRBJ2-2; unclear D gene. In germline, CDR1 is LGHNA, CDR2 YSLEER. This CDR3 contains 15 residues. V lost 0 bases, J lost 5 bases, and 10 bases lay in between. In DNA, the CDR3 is TGCGCCAGCAGCCAAGAATCACAGAGGACCGGGGAGCTGTTTTTT. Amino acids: CASSQESQRTGELFF.

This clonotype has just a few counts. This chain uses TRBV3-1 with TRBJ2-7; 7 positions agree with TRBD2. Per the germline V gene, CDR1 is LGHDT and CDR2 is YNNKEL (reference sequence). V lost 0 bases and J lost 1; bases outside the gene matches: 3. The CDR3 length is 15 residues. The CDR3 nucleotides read TGTGCCAGCAGCCAAGAAGCGGGGCTTTCCTACGAGCAGTACTTC. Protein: CASSQEAGLSYEQYF.

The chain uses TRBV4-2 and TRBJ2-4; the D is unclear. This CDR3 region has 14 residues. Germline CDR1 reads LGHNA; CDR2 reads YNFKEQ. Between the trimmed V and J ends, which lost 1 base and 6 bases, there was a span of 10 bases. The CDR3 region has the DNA TGTGCCAGCAGCCAAGGCAGGCCCAGAAACATTCAGTACTTC. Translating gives CASSQGRPRNIQYF.

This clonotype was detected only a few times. This chain's CDR3 is CSAANSGGNTEAFF. CDR3 bases: TGCAGTGCCGCCAACTCAGGGGGCAACACTGAAGCTTTCTTT. V gene TRBV20-1 combines with J gene TRBJ1-1; 8 bases line up with TRBD1. The J segment lost 2 bases and the V segment lost 6 bases, leaving 8 bases of the junction unmatched. The CDR3 length is 14 residues. Per the germline V gene, CDR1 is DFQATT and CDR2 is SNEGSKA (reference sequence).

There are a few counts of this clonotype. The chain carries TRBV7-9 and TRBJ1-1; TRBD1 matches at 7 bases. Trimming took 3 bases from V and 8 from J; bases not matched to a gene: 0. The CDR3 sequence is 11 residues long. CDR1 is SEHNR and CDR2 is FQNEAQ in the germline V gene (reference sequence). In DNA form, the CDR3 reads TGTGCCAGCAGCTTGGGACAGGAAGCTTTCTTT. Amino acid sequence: CASSLGQEAFF.

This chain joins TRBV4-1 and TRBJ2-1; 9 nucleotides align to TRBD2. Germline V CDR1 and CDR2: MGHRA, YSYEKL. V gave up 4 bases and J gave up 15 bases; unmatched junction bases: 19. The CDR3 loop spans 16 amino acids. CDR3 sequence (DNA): TGCGCCAGCAGCCGCCGGGTGGAGCGGGGGGTGACGGTCGGGTTCTTC. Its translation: CASSRRVERGVTVGFF.

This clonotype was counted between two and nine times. CDR3 residues: CASSQDGTSGGEETQYF. DNA for the CDR3: TGTGCCAGCAGCCAAGATGGGACTAGCGGGGGGGAAGAGACCCAGTACTTC. V gene TRBV4-2 combines with J gene TRBJ2-5, with 16 bases that match TRBD2. V trimming: 0 bases; J trimming: 3 bases; junction bases outside the gene matches: 1. This CDR3 comprises 17 residues. Germline values: CDR1 LGHNA, CDR2 YNFKEQ.

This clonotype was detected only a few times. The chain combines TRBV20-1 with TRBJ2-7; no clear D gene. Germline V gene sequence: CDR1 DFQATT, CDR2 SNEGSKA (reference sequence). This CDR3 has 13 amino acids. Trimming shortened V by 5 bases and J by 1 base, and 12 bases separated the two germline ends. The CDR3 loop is CSAYPTDSYEQYF. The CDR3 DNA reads TGCAGTGCTTACCCGACGGATTCCTACGAGCAGTACTTC.

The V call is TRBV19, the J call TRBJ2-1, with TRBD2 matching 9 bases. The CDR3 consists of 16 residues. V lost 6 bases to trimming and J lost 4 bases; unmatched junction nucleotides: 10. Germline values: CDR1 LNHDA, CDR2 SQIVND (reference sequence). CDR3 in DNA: TGTGCCAGTAGCCTCCCTCCCACTAGCGGGTACAATGAGCAGTTCTTC. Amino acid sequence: CASSLPPTSGYNEQFF.

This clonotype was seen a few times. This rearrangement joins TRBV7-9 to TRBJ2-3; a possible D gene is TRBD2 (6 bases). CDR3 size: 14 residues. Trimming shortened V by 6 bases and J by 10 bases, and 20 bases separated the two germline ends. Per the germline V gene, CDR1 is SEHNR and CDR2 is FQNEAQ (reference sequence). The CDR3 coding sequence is TGTGCCAGCAGAACCGCGGGCCCGGCGGGGTCGCAGTATTTT. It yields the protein CASRTAGPAGSQYF.

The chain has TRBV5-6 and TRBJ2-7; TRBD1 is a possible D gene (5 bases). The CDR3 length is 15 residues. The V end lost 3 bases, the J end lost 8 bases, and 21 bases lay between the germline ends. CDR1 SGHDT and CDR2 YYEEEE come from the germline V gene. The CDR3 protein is CASSSTIATGAKQYF. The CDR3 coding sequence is TGTGCCAGCAGCTCCACCATCGCAACAGGCGCTAAGCAGTACTTC. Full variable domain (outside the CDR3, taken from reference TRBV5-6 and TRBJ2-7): DAGVTQSPTHLIKTRGQQVTLRCSPKSGHDTVSWYQQALGQGPQFIFQYYEEEERQRGNFPDRFSGHQFPNYSSELNVNALLLGDSALYLCASSSTIATGAKQYFGPGTRLTVT.

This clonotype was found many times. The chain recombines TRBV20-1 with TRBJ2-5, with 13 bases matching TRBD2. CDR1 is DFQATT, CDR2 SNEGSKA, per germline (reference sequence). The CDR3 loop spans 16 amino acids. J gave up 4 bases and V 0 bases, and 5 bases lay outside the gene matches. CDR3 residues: CSARDTSGGAAETQYF. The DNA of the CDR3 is TGCAGTGCTAGAGATACTAGCGGGGGGGCCGCAGAGACCCAGTACTTC.

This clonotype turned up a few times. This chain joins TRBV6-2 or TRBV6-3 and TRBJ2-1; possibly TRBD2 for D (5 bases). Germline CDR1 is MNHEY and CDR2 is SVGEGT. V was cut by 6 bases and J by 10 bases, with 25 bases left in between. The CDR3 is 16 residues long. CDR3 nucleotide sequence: TGTGCCAGCAGCCACCGACTATCGCCCCGGGTTGGGGAGCAGTTCTTC. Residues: CASSHRLSPRVGEQFF.

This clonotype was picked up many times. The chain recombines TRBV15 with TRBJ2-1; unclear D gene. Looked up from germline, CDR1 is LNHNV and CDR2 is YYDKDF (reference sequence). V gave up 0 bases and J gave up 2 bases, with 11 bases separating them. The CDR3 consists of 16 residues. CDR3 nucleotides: TGTGCCACCAGCAGAGATCCTCCAGGTACCTACAATGAGCAGTTCTTC. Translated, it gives CATSRDPPGTYNEQFF.

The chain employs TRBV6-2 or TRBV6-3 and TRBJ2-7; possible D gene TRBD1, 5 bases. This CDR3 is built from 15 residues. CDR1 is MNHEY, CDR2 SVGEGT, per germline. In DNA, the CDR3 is TGTGCCATCAGTTCATGGGGCGGAGTAACCTACGAGCAGTACGTC. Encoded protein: CAISSWGGVTYEQYV.

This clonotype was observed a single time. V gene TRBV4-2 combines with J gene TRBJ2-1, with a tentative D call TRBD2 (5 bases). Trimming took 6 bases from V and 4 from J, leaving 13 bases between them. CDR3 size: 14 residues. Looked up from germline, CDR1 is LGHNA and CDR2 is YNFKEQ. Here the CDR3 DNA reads TGTGCCAGCAGTCTGTCGAGGGAGTACAATGAGCAGTTCTTC. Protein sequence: CASSLSREYNEQFF.